Sequencing of this T cell receptor (beta chain) was carried out in a study of CD8+ T cells in alopecia areata. The count of this clone is one. RNA was extracted and reverse transcribed into cDNA as the sequencing template. Produced via immunoSEQ multiplex PCR; TCRdb's table is partial and in-frame only. In the table there are hundreds of thousands of clones, roughly two thirds of which are singletons. The sequences come from CD4+ T cells sorted from blood, collected at week 0. The clonotype was recovered from a human donor with alopecia areata.

This CDR3 is CASSLVAGGNEQFF. The CDR3 bases are TGTGCCAGCAGCTTAGTAGCGGGGGGCAATGAGCAGTTCTTC. The chain links TRBV7-6 to TRBJ2-1, with TRBD2 matching over 10 bases. CDR3 length: 14 residues. V was clipped by 1 base and J by 6 bases; unmatched bases: 0. The germline gives CDR1 SGHVS, CDR2 FNYEAQ.